This T cell receptor beta chain was observed in a study of blood T cell repertoires in COVID-19. Turning to the study itself: PBMCs, B-cell-depleted T cells, or T cells were the source of the cDNA or gDNA that made up the material.

Generated by immunoSEQ multiplex PCR, the TCRdb table keeps only in-frame clones and is missing some. The sample yields about 70,000 clones, 65% to 85% seen once. Germline values: CDR1 MNHNY, CDR2 SVGAGI (reference sequence). J lost 8 bases, V lost 6 bases, and 6 bases had no gene match. This CDR3 comprises 13 residues. The chain couples TRBV6-6 to TRBJ2-1; TRBD2 matches 8 bases. Sequenced input: peripheral blood. The origin of this receptor is a woman between 55 and 75 years old with acute or convalescent COVID-19. The chain's CDR3 is CASSITGGDEQFF. The CDR3, as DNA: TGTGCCAGCAGCATTACGGGGGGGGATGAGCAGTTCTTC.